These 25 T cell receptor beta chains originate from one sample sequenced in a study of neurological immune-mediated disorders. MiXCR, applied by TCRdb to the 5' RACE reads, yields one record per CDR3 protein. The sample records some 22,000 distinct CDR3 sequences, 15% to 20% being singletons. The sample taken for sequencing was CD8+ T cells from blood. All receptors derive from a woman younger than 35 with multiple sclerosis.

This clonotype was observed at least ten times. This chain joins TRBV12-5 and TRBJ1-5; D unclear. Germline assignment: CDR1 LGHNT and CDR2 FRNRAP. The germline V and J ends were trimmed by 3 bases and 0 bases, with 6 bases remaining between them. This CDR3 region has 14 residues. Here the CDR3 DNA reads TGTGCTAGTGGTTTAGGAGATAGCAATCAGCCCCAGCATTTT. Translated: CASGLGDSNQPQHF.

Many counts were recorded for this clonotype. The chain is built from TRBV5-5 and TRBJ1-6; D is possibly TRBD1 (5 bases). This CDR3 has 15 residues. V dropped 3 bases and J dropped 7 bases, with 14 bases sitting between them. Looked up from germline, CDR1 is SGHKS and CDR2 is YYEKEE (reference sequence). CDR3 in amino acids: CASSSIWDRNSPLHF. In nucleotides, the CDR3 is TGTGCCAGCAGCTCAATCTGGGACCGGAATTCACCCCTCCACTTT.

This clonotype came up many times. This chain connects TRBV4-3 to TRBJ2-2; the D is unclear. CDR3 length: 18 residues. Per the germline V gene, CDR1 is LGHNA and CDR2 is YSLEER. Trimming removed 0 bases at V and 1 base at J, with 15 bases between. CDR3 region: CASSQDEGPRVNTGELFF. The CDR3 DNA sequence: TGCGCCAGCAGCCAAGATGAAGGGCCTAGGGTGAACACCGGGGAGCTGTTTTTT.

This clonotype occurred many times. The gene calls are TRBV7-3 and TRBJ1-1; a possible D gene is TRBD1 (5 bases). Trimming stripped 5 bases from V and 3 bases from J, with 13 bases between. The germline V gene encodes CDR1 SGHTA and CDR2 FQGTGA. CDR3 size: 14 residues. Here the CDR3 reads CASSPSGGDTEAFF. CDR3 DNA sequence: TGTGCCAGCAGCCCGTCCGGGGGAGACACTGAAGCTTTCTTT.

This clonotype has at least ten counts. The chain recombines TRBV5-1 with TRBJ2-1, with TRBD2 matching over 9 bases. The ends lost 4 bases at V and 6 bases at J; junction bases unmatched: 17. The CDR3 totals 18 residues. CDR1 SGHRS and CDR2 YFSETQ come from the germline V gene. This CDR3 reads CASSPVVAGALLSNEQFF. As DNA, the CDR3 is TGCGCCAGCAGCCCTGTAGTAGCGGGGGCCCTTTTGTCCAATGAGCAGTTCTTC.

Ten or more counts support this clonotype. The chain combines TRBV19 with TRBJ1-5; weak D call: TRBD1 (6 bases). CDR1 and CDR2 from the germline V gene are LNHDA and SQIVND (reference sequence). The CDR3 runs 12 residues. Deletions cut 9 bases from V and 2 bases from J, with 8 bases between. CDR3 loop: CASRQGNQPQHF. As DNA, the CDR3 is TGTGCCAGCCGACAGGGCAATCAGCCCCAGCATTTT.

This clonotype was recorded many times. CDR3 region: CASSLGPATNYGYTF. CDR3 in DNA: TGTGCCAGCAGCTTAGGGCCCGCGACTAACTATGGCTACACCTTC. The V gene is TRBV7-9, the J gene TRBJ1-2; D gene uncertain. The germline V gene has CDR1 SEHNR and CDR2 FQNEAQ (reference sequence). The CDR3 is made up of 15 amino acids. Trimming removed 1 base at V and 0 bases at J, with 9 bases between.

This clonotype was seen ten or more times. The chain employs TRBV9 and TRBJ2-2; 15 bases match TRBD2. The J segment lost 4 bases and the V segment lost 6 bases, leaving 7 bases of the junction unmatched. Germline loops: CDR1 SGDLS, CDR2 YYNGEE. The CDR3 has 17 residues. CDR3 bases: TGTGCCAGCAACGCTCCGGGACTAGCGGGGGGCACCGGGGAGCTGTTTTTT. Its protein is CASNAPGLAGGTGELFF.

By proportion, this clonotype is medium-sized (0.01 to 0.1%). The CDR3 is CASSEGGLGNQPQHF. In DNA form, the CDR3 reads TGTGCCAGCAGTGAAGGGGGTTTGGGCAATCAGCCCCAGCATTTT. This chain links TRBV9 with TRBJ1-5, with D tentatively TRBD1 (6 bases). Looked up from germline, CDR1 is SGDLS and CDR2 is YYNGEE. This CDR3 contains 15 residues. V was pared by 5 bases and J by 2 bases, with 14 bases between.

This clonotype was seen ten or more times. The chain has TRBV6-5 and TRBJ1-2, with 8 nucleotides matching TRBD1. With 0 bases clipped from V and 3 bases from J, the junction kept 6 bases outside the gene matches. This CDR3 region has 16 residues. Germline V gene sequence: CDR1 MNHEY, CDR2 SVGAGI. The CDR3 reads CASSYSKVTGDYGYTF. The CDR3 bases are TGTGCCAGCAGTTACTCGAAAGTGACAGGGGACTATGGCTACACCTTC.

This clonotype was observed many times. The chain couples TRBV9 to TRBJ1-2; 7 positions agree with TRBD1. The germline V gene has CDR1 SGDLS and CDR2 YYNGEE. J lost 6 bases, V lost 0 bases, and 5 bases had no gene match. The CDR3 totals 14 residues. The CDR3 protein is CASSVGGRGNGYTF. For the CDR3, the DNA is TGTGCCAGCAGCGTAGGTGGCAGGGGGAATGGCTACACCTTC.

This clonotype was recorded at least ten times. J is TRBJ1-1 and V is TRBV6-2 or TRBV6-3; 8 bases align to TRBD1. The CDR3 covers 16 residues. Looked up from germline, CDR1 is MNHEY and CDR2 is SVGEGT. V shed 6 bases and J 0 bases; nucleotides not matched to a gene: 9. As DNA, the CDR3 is TGTGCCAGCAGCCCCGGGACAGGATACCTGAACACTGAAGCTTTCTTT. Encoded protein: CASSPGTGYLNTEAFF.

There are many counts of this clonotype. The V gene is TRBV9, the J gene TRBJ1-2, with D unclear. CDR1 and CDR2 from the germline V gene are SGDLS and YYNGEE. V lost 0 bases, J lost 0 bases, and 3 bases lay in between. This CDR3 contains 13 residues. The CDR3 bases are TGTGCCAGCAGCGTAGAGACTAACTATGGCTACACCTTC. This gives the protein CASSVETNYGYTF.

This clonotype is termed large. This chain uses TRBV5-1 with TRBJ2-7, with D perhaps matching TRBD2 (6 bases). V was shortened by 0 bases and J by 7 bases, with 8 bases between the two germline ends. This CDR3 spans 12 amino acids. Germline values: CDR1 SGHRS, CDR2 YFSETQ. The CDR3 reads CASSLGGGEQYV. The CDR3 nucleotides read TGCGCCAGCAGCTTGGGAGGAGGGGAGCAGTACGTC.

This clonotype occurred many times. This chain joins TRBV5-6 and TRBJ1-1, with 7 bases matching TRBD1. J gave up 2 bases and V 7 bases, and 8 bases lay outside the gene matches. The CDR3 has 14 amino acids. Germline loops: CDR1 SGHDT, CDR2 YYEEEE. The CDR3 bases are TGTGCCAGCGGACCCCGACAGGGAAACACTGAAGCTTTCTTT. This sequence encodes CASGPRQGNTEAFF.

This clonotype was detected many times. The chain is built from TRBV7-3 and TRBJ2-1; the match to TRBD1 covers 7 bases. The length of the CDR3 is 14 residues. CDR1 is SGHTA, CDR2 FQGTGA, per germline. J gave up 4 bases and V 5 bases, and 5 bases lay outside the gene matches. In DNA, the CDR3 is TGTGCCAGCAGCAATACGGGACAGTACAATGAGCAGTTCTTC. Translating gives CASSNTGQYNEQFF.

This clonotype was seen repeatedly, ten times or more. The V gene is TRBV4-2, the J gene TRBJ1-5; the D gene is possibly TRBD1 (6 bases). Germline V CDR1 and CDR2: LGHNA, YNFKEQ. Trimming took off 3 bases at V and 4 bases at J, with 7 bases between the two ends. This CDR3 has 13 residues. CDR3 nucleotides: TGTGCCAGCAGCCAGGGGGCGAATCAGCCCCAGCATTTT. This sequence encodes CASSQGANQPQHF.

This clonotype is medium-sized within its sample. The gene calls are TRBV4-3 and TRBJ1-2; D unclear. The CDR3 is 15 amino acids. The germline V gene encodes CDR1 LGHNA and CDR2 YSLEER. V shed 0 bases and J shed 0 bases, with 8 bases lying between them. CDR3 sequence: CASSQDPSTNYGYTF. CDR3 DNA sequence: TGCGCCAGCAGCCAAGACCCCAGCACTAACTATGGCTACACCTTC.

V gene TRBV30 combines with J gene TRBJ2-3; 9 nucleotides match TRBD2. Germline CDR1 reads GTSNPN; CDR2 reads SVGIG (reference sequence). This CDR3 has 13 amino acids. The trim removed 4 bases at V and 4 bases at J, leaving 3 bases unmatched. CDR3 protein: CAWIVAGADTQYF. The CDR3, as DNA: TGTGCCTGGATTGTAGCGGGGGCAGATACGCAGTATTTT.

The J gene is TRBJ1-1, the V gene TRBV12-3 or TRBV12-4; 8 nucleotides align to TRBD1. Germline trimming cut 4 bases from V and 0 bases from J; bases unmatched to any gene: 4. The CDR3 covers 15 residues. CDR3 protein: CASSSSRGLNTEAFF. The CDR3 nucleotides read TGTGCCAGCAGTTCAAGCAGGGGGCTGAACACTGAAGCTTTCTTT.

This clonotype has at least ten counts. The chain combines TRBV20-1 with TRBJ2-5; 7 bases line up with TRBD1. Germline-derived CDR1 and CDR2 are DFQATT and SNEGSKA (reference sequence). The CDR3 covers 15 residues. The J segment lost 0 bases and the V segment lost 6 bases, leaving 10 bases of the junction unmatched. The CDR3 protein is CSARSQGEYQETQYF. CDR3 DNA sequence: TGCAGTGCCCGGAGTCAGGGGGAGTACCAAGAGACCCAGTACTTC.

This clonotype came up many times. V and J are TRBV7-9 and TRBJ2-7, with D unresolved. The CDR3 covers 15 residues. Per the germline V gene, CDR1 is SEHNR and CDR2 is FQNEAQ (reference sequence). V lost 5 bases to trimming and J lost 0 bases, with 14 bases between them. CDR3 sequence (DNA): TGTGCCAGCAGCGACCGTTACTACGCCTCCTACGAGCAGTACTTC. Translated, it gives CASSDRYYASYEQYF.

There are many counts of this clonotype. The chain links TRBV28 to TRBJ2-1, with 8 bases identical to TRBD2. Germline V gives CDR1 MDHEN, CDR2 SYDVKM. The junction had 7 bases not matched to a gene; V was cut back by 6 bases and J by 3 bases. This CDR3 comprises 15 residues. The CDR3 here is CASSGGGAVYNEQFF. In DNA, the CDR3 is TGTGCCAGCAGCGGGGGGGGGGCGGTCTACAATGAGCAGTTCTTC.

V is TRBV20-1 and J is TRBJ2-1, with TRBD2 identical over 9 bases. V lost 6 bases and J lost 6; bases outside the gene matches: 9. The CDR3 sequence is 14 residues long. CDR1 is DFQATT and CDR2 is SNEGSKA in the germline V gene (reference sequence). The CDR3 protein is CSASLAGIINEQFF. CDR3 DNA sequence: TGCAGTGCCTCCCTAGCGGGAATTATCAATGAGCAGTTCTTC.

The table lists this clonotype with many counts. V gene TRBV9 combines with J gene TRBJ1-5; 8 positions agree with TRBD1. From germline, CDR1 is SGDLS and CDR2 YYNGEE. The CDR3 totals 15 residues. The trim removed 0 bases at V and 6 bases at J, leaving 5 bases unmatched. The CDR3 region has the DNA TGTGCCAGCAGCGTAGGGGCAGGGGGCAGTCAGCCCCAGCATTTT. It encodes CASSVGAGGSQPQHF.